One TCR beta chain is described in this entry. This CDR3 comprises 17 residues. The V end was cut by 5 bases, the J end by 0 bases, with 17 bases between. Germline loops: CDR1 SGHTA, CDR2 FQGNSA. This sample was included in a study of blood T cell repertoires in COVID-19. At the level of the study: The samples span acute and convalescent COVID-19 from the United States, Italy and Spain. The analysed material was cDNA or gDNA that came from T cells, B-cell-depleted T cells, or PBMCs.

Study processing details: Quantification of nucleated cells was approximated via reference gene primer amplification. The method was immunoSEQ multiplex PCR; TCRdb's version includes in-frame clones alone and lacks a portion of them. For V, J and clone size, that table is used; D and trimming come from the DNA. Seen here are hundreds of thousands of clones, roughly 87% observed once, and the top ten hold under 4%. This clonotype was obtained from a man aged 18 to 29 with active or convalescent COVID-19. V usage is TRBV7-2 and J usage is TRBJ2-1; D is undetermined. Sequencing was carried out using peripheral blood. The DNA of the CDR3 is TGTGCCAGCAGCCGGTTGGGTGACTCGATCTCCTACAATGAGCAGTTCTTC. The encoded protein is CASSRLGDSISYNEQFF.